The table lists the clone carrying this TCR beta chain with a few counts. What it binds is unknown. This sample was included in a study of cytomegalovirus exposure and HLA in healthy donors. Study context: From HLA-typed donors, an early data release held roughly 89 million unique TCRs. Notes on the study in general: TCR beta sequences reportedly predicted most subjects' HLA-A and HLA-B alleles accurately. Some V segments, TRBV6-2 and TRBV6-3 among them, were indistinguishable and were therefore excluded. Segments of the TCR beta V type were, in most cases, productive about 90% or about 30% of the time in an earlier analysis.

The CDR3 covers 16 residues. Germline V lookup: CDR1 SGHNT, CDR2 YYREEE (reference sequence). Trimming took 0 bases from V and 4 from J, leaving 14 bases between them. 13 Jbeta primers and 60 Vbeta primers were used for the PCR. TCRdb's table, derived via immunoSEQ multiplex PCR, lists solely in-frame clones and lacks some. The sample shows 30,000 or so clones, about 60% of them seen only once. This sequence was found in a man over 45 in good health and CMV-seropositive. The chain couples TRBV5-4 to TRBJ2-1; a weak D match, TRBD2 (7 bases). Sequencing used PBMCs. The CDR3 DNA reads TGTGCCAGCAGCTTGGACGGCGGGGGCCCATACAATGAGCAGTTCTTC. Its translation: CASSLDGGGPYNEQFF.